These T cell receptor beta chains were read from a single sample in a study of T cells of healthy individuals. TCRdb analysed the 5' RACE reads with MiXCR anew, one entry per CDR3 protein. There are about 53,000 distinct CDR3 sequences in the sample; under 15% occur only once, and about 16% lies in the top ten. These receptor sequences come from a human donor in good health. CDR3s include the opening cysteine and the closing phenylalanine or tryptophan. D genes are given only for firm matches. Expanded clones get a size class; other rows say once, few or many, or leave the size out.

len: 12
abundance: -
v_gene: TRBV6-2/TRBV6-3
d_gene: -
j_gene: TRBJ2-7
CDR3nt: TGTGCCAGCAGTCCCTCCGAAGTGGAGCAGTACTTC
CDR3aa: CASSPSEVEQYF

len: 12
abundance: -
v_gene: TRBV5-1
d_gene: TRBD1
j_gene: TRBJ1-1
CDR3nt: TGCGCCAGCAGCATGACAGGGGAAGAAGCTTTCTTT
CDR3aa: CASSMTGEEAFF

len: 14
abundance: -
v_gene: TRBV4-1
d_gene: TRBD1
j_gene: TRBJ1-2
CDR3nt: TGCGCCAGCAGCCAAGCACAGGGGGACTATGGCTACACCTTC
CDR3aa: CASSQAQGDYGYTF

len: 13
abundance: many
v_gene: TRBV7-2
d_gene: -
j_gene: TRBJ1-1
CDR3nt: TGTGCCAGCAGCTTAGTAGGGGTGGCTGAAGCTTTCTTT
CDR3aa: CASSLVGVAEAFF

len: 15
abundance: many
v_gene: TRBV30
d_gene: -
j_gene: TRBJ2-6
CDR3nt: TGTGCCTGGAGTGTACTCGGGAGCGGGGCCAACGTCCTGACTTTC
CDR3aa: CAWSVLGSGANVLTF

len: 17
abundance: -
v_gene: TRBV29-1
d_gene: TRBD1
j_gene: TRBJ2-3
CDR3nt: TGCAGCGTTGTGAGGGGACAGGGGCCCCCCGGCACAGATACGCAGTATTTT
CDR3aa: CSVVRGQGPPGTDTQYF

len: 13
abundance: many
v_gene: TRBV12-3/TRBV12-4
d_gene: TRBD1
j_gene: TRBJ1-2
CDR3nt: TGTGCCAGCAGTTCGCGGACAGGTCGGGGCTACACCTTC
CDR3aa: CASSSRTGRGYTF

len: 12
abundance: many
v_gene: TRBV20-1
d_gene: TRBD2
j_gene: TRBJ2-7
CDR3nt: TGCAGTGGAGGTAGCGGGGCCTACGAGCAGTACTTC
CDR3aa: CSGGSGAYEQYF

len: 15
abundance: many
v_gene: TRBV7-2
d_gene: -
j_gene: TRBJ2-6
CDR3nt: TGTGCCAGCAGCCCCCTTGGCTCTGGGGCCAACGTCCTGACTTTC
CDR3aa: CASSPLGSGANVLTF

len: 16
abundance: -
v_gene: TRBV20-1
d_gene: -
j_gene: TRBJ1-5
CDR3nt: TGCAGTGCTAGGTTCGCGGGGGCGCGGGGCAATCAGCCCCAGCATTTT
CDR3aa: CSARFAGARGNQPQHF

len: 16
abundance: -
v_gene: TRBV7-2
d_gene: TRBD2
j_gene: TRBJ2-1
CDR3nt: TGTGCCAGCAGCCCGCAAGCGGGGGAGTTTGTTAATGAGCAGTTCTTC
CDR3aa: CASSPQAGEFVNEQFF

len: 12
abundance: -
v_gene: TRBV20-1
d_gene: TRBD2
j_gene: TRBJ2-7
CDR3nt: TGCAGCTCGGGGGGGAGCTCCTACGAGCAGTACTTC
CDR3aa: CSSGGSSYEQYF

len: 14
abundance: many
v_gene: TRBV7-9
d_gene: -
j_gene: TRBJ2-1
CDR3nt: TGTGCCAGCAGCTTAAGGGACCCCGCCAATGAGCAGTTCTTC
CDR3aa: CASSLRDPANEQFF

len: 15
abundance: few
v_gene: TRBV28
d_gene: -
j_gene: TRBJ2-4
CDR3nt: TGTGCCAGCAGTTTCTCCGGTGGGACCAAAAACATTCAGTACTTC
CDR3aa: CASSFSGGTKNIQYF

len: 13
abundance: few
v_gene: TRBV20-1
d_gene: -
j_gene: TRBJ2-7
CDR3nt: TGCAGTGCTAGACTAGCAGCTACCTACGAGCAGTACTTC
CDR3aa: CSARLAATYEQYF

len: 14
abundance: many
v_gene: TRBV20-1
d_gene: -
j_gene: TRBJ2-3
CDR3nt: TGCAGTGCTAGTAGATGGCTAGCCACAGATACGCAGTATTTT
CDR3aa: CSASRWLATDTQYF

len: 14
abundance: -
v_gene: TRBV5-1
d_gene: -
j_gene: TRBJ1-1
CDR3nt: TGCGCCAGCAGCCAGTTTGGGGTAAACACTGAAGCTTTCTTT
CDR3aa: CASSQFGVNTEAFF

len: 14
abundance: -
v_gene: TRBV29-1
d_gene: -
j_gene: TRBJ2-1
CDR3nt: TGCAGCGTTGATTATATAAAGGGCCCCAATGAGCAGTTCTTC
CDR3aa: CSVDYIKGPNEQFF

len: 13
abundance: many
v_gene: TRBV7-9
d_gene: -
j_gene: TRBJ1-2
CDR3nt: TGTGCCAGCAGCTTAGTAGTTAACTATGGCTACACCTTC
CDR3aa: CASSLVVNYGYTF

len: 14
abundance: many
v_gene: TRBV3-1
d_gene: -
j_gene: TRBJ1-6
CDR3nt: TGTGCCAGCAGCTGGACAGACGATAATTCACCCCTCCACTTT
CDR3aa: CASSWTDDNSPLHF

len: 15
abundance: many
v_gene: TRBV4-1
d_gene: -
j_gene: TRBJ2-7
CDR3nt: TGCGCCAGCAGCCAAGTTCAAGGGGCCCCGTACGAGCAGTACTTC
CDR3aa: CASSQVQGAPYEQYF

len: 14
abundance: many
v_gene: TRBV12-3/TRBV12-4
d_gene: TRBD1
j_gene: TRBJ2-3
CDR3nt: TGTGCCAGCACCACGACAGGGGGCACAGATACGCAGTATTTT
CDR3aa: CASTTTGGTDTQYF

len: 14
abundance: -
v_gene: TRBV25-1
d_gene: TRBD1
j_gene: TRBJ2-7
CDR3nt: TGTGCCAGCAGTGAAGAACAGGGGGCCTACGAGCAGTACTTC
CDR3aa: CASSEEQGAYEQYF

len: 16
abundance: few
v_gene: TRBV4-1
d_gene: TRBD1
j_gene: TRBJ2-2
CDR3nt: TGCGCCAGCAGCCAGTTAACAGGGGGCCTCACCGGGGAGCTGTTTTTT
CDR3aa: CASSQLTGGLTGELFF

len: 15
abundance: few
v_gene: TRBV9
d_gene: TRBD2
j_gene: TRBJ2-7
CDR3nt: TGTGCCAGCAGCGTAGCGGCTAGCGGGAACTACGAGCAGTACTTC
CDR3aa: CASSVAASGNYEQYF

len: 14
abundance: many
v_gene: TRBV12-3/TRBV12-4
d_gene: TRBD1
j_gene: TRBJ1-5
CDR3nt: TGTGCCAGCAGGATCACAGGGGACAATCAGCCCCAGCATTTT
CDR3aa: CASRITGDNQPQHF

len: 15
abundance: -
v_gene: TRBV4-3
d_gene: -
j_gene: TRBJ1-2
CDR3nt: TGCGCCAGCAGCCAAGAGAGGGGAACGAACTATGGCTACACCTTC
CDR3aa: CASSQERGTNYGYTF

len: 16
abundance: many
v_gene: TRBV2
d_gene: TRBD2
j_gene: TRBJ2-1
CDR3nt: TGTGCCAGCAGTGACGGAGCGGGAGGGCCCTCGTATGAGCAGTTCTTC
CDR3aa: CASSDGAGGPSYEQFF

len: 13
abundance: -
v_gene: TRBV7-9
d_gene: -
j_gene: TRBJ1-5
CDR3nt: TGTGCCAGCAGCCCGGACGGGAATCAGCCCCAGCATTTT
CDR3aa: CASSPDGNQPQHF